A single sample is the source of the 18 T cell receptor beta chains below, sequenced in a study of Tregs in tolerant kidney transplant recipients. Sequencing used immunoSEQ multiplex PCR; TCRdb keeps in-frame clones, though not all of them. This sample's clone table lists roughly 48,000 clones. Sequencing was performed on CD4+ T cells from blood, taken before the transplant. Source of these receptors: a human donor who received a combined kidney and bone marrow transplant.

Concerning this clone itself: The read falls 3 residues short of the CDR3 end, and the missing part is taken from the germline J gene. The V call is TRBV7-2, the J call TRBJ1-4; 8 nucleotides agree with TRBD1. The CDR3 totals 14 residues. CDR1 is SGHTA, CDR2 FQGNSA, per germline. V was pared by 2 bases and J by 6 bases, with 2 bases of the junction left unmatched. The CDR3 here is CASSLQTGDEKLFF. Incomplete CDR3 DNA: TGTGCCAGCAGCTTACAGACAGGGGATGAAAAA. Full variable domain (outside the CDR3, taken from reference TRBV7-2 and TRBJ1-4): GAGVSQSPSNKVTEKGKDVELRCDPISGHTALYWYRQSLGQGLEFLIYFQGNSAPDKSGLPSDRFSAERTGGSVSTLTIQRTQQEDSAVYLCASSLQTGDEKLFFGSGTQLSVL.

A word on this clone: The read terminates 3 residues before the CDR3 end, so the remaining end is supplied by the germline J gene. This sequence joins TRBV6-2 or TRBV6-3 and TRBJ2-7; TRBD2 matches at 10 bases. Trimming removed 6 bases from V and 1 base from J; junction bases left unmatched: 3. The germline V gene encodes CDR1 MNHEY and CDR2 SVGEGT. The CDR3 is 14 amino acids. The CDR3 sequence is CASRYSGRSYEQYF. CDR3 bases read: TGTGCCAGCAGGTATAGCGGGAGGTCCTACGAG.

As regards this clone: Read coverage stops 3 residues before the CDR3 terminus; the germline J gene supplies the remainder. The gene calls are TRBV19 and TRBJ2-1; TRBD2 agrees at 12 bases. The CDR3 runs 16 residues. V lost 6 bases, J lost 8 bases, and 11 bases stayed unmatched. Germline V lookup: CDR1 LNHDA, CDR2 SQIVND (reference sequence). CDR3 DNA, as far as it was read: TGTGCCAGTAGCGAAGGGACTAGCGGGCAGAATGATGAG. Protein: CASSEGTSGQNDE. The entire CDR3 protein is CASSEGTSGQNDEQFF. Variable domain in full (rest from reference TRBV19 and TRBJ2-1): DGGITQSPKYLFRKEGQNVTLSCEQNLNHDAMYWYRQDPGQGLRLIYYSQIVNDFQKGDIAEGYSVSREKKESFPLTVTSAQKNPTAFYLCASSEGTSGQNDEQFFGPGTRLTVL.

Of note for this clone: The observed sequence ends 3 residues before the CDR3 terminus, with the missing tail filled in from the germline J gene. V is TRBV12-3 or TRBV12-4 and J is TRBJ2-2, with TRBD2 as a possible D gene (7 bases). V lost 5 bases and J 5 bases, leaving 12 bases between the germline ends. CDR3 length: 14 residues. CDR3 bases read: TGTGCCAGCAGTGCGGGGGCGCCGACCGGGGAG. It codes for CASSAGAPTGE. The full CDR3 reads CASSAGAPTGELFF.

On this clone: The read ends 3 residues shy of where the CDR3 ends; the end is completed using the germline J gene. This chain links TRBV30 with TRBJ1-3; possible D gene TRBD1, 5 bases. The length of the CDR3 is 12 residues. V was cut by 0 bases and J by 8 bases, with 8 bases left in between. Germline V gene lookup returns CDR1 GTSNPN and CDR2 SVGIG (reference sequence). The CDR3 here is CAWSVGGDTIYF. The DNA read from the CDR3 is TGTGCCTGGAGTGTTGGAGGGGACACC.

As regards this clone: The CDR3 end falls 3 residues outside the read, so it is completed with the germline J gene. The V and J genes are TRBV7-2 and TRBJ1-5, with 7 positions matching TRBD1. Germline V gene data show CDR1 as SGHTA and CDR2 as FQGNSA. V lost 2 bases and J lost 3; bases outside the gene matches: 4. The CDR3 runs to 15 residues. CDR3 loop: CASSLNRGNNQPQHF. CDR3 bases read: TGTGCCAGCAGCTTAAACAGGGGAAACAATCAGCCC.

With regard to this clone: Read coverage stops 3 residues before the CDR3 terminus; the germline J gene supplies the remainder. The V and J genes are TRBV6-2 or TRBV6-3 and TRBJ1-1; 8 bases are a match to TRBD1. From germline, CDR1 is MNHEY and CDR2 SVGEGT. V trimming: 6 bases; J trimming: 4 bases; junction bases outside the gene matches: 7. There are 14 residues in the CDR3. The sequenced part of the CDR3 DNA is TGTGCCAGCAGCGGCAGACAGGGGACCACTGAA. Translating it yields CASSGRQGTTE. The entire CDR3 sequence reads CASSGRQGTTEAFF.

Details on this clone: With the read ending 3 residues before the CDR3 end, the germline J gene is used to fill in that end. V usage is TRBV10-1 and J usage is TRBJ2-7; D may be TRBD1 (6 bases). V lost 8 bases, J lost 0 bases, and 26 bases lay in between. The CDR3 totals 18 residues. CDR1 WNHNN and CDR2 SYGVQD come from the germline V gene (reference sequence). The sequenced CDR3 bases are TGCGCCAGCTACTCCCTCGCTAGACAGGCTAACCGCTCCTACGAG. The encoded protein is CASYSLARQANRSYE. The whole CDR3 protein reads CASYSLARQANRSYEQYF.

As concerns this clone: The read stops 3 residues short of the end of the CDR3; the missing end is completed from the germline J gene. The rearrangement links TRBV5-1 to TRBJ2-7; 9 positions agree with TRBD2. V dropped 3 bases and J dropped 4; count of bases not matched to a gene: 5. In germline, CDR1 is SGHRS, CDR2 YFSETQ. The CDR3 loop spans 14 amino acids. The CDR3 bases that were read are TGCGCCAGCAGCTCCGGGACTAGCAGATACGAG. It codes for CASSSGTSRYE. The CDR3 in its entirety is CASSSGTSRYEQYF.

About this clone: The read falls 3 residues short of the CDR3 end, and the missing part is taken from the germline J gene. V gene TRBV7-2 combines with J gene TRBJ2-7, with 12 bases lining up with TRBD2. The J segment lost 5 bases and the V segment lost 5 bases, leaving 7 bases of the junction unmatched. The CDR3 runs 15 residues. Looked up from germline, CDR1 is SGHTA and CDR2 is FQGNSA. This CDR3 reads CASSPRLAGANEQYF. The covered CDR3 bases are TGTGCCAGCAGCCCCCGACTAGCGGGAGCTAACGAG.

Notes on this clone: The read stops 3 residues short of the end of the CDR3; the missing end is completed from the germline J gene. The rearrangement uses TRBV2 and TRBJ1-6; possible D gene TRBD1, 6 bases. This CDR3 spans 16 amino acids. CDR1 SNHLY and CDR2 FYNNEI come from the germline V gene. Trimming took off 4 bases at V and 5 bases at J, with 15 bases between the two ends. Incomplete CDR3 DNA: TGTGCCAGCAGTGTGGCAGGGGTTTTGAATAATTCACCC. Translated: CASSVAGVLNNSP. The entire CDR3 protein reads CASSVAGVLNNSPLHF.

A note on this clone: The observed sequence ends 3 residues before the CDR3 terminus, with the missing tail filled in from the germline J gene. The chain is built from TRBV30 and TRBJ2-1; D gene ambiguous. The CDR3 runs 15 residues. Germline V CDR1 and CDR2: GTSNPN, SVGIG (reference sequence). V lost 4 bases and J lost 4, with 17 bases in between. The CDR3 spells CAWTRETTVYNEQFF. Partial CDR3 DNA: TGTGCCTGGACCCGCGAAACTACGGTATACAATGAG.

Worth noting for this clone: The DNA ends 3 residues before the CDR3 does, and the rest of the CDR3 is filled in from the germline J gene. V and J are TRBV30 and TRBJ1-1; D is possibly TRBD1 (5 bases). The V gene's germline CDR1 is GTSNPN and CDR2 SVGIG (reference sequence). Trimming took 1 base from V and 4 from J, leaving 10 bases between them. This CDR3 comprises 13 residues. The DNA read from the CDR3 is TGTGCCTGGAGTGGACAGAGTTCCACTGAA. This sequence encodes CAWSGQSSTE. The entire CDR3 reads CAWSGQSSTEAFF.

A note on this clone: The read ends 3 residues early relative to the CDR3; the germline J gene fills the gap. The genes are TRBV5-1 and TRBJ2-3; D gene ambiguous. From germline, CDR1 is SGHRS and CDR2 YFSETQ. The CDR3 totals 17 residues. Trimming removed 6 bases at V and 0 bases at J, with 20 bases between. CDR3: CASNHLLGSSSTDTQYF. CDR3 DNA (partial): TGCGCCAGCAATCATCTCCTGGGCTCCTCTAGCACAGATACG.

Regarding this clone: The sequence runs out 3 residues before the end of the CDR3; the remainder is reconstructed from the germline J gene. The chain couples TRBV19 to TRBJ1-5, with a tentative D call TRBD1 (5 bases). Between the trimmed V and J ends, which lost 6 bases and 6 bases, there was a span of 12 bases. Germline values: CDR1 LNHDA, CDR2 SQIVND (reference sequence). The CDR3 covers 13 residues. CDR3 DNA (partial): TGTGCCAGTAGCGTGGACCAGGGTCAGCCC. Translation: CASSVDQGQP. The complete CDR3 sequence is CASSVDQGQPQHF.

As to this clone: The read terminates 3 residues before the CDR3 end, so the remaining end is supplied by the germline J gene. Other nucleotide sequences in the sample specify the same CDR3. The chain links TRBV19 to TRBJ2-3; the match to TRBD1 covers 11 bases. The trim removed 4 bases at V and 3 bases at J, leaving 6 bases unmatched. Germline V gives CDR1 LNHDA, CDR2 SQIVND (reference sequence). The length of the CDR3 is 16 residues. CDR3 sequence reads: CASSTPGTGGTDTQYF. The sequenced part of the CDR3 DNA is TGTGCCAGTAGTACCCCCGGGACAGGGGGGACAGATACG.

To note about this clone: The read ends 3 residues shy of where the CDR3 ends; the end is completed using the germline J gene. This chain uses TRBV20-1 with TRBJ2-1, with 8 bases aligning to TRBD1. Germline CDR1 reads DFQATT; CDR2 reads SNEGSKA (reference sequence). V lost 3 bases and J lost 6; bases outside the gene matches: 10. The CDR3 consists of 15 residues. The CDR3 sequence: CSASLGQGIANEQFF. CDR3 bases read: TGCAGTGCTAGCCTTGGACAGGGAATAGCCAATGAG.

Turning to this clone: The read ends 3 residues early relative to the CDR3; the germline J gene fills the gap. The V gene is TRBV5-1, the J gene TRBJ2-3, with D maybe TRBD1 (5 bases). With 0 bases removed from V and 0 bases from J, the gap between germline ends came to 11 bases. The length of the CDR3 is 16 residues. Germline assignment: CDR1 SGHRS and CDR2 YFSETQ. Here the CDR3 reads CASSLGTRTSTDTQYF. CDR3 DNA (partial): TGCGCCAGCAGCTTGGGGACAAGAACTAGCACAGATACG.